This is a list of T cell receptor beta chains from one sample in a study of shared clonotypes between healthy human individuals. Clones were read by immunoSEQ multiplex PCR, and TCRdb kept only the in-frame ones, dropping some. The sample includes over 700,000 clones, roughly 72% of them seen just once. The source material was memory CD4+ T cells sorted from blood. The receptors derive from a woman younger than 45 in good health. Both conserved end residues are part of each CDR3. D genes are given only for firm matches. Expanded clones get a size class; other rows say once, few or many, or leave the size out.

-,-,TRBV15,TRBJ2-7,TGTGCCACCAGCAGAGACAGGATTCGGGGGACCTACGAGCAGTACTTC,CATSRDRIRGTYEQYF
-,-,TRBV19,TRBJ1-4,TGTGCCAGTAGTATACGGCAGGGACGCGAAAAACTGTTTTTT,CASSIRQGREKLFF
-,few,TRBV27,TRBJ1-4,TGTGCCAGCAGTTTATTCCGGGGTCAAACAGTCGGGAAACTGTTTTTT,CASSLFRGQTVGKLFF
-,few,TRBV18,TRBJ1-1,TGTGCCAGCTCACCACAAGTGGACACTGAAGCTTTCTTT,CASSPQVDTEAFF
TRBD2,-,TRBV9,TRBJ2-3,TGTGCCAGCAGCGTAGCTTCAGTAGAATCTAGACTAGCGGGTGAAGATACGCAGTATTTT,CASSVASVESRLAGEDTQYF
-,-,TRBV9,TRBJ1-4,TGTGCCAGCAGCGTAGCTGGGGGGGGCGGTGAAAAACTGTTTTTT,CASSVAGGGGEKLFF
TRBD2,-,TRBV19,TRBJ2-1,TGTGCCAGTATGTCGAGCGGGATGACCAATGAGCAGTTCTTC,CASMSSGMTNEQFF
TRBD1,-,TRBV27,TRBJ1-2,TGTGCCAGCAGAAGACAGGGCGCCTATGGCTACACCTTC,CASRRQGAYGYTF
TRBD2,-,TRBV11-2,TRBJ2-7,TGTGCCAGCAGCTTAACTGCGGGAGGAGAGGAGCAGTACTTC,CASSLTAGGEEQYF
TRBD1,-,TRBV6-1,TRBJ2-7,TGTGCCAGCACCCGGACAGGAGCCTACGAGCAGTACTTC,CASTRTGAYEQYF
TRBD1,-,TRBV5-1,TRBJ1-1,TGCGCCAGCAGCTCCGGGGACAGGGGAATGAACACTGAAGCTTTCTTT,CASSSGDRGMNTEAFF
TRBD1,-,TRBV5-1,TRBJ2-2,TGCGCCAGCAGTGGGCAGGACAGGGGGCCAGGGGAGCTGTTTTTT,CASSGQDRGPGELFF
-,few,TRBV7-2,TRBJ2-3,TGTGCCAGCGGCCAGGGGTTTACGCAGTATTTT,CASGQGFTQYF
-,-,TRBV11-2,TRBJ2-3,TGTGCCAGCAGCCCATCCGGCACAGATACGCAGTATTTT,CASSPSGTDTQYF
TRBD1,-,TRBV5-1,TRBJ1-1,TGCGCCAGCAGCTCACAGGGGCCGGGGACTGAAGCTTTCTTT,CASSSQGPGTEAFF
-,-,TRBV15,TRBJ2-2,TGTGCCACCAGCAGAGATAAGGGGGACACCGGGGAGCTGTTTTTT,CATSRDKGDTGELFF
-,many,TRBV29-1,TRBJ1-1,TGCAGCGTTGAAGAGACAGTGAACACTGAAGCTTTCTTT,CSVEETVNTEAFF
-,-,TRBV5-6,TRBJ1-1,TGTGCCAGCAGCTTCGGGGTTACGGACACTGAAGCTTTCTTT,CASSFGVTDTEAFF
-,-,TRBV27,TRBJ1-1,TGTGCCAGCAGTTCCCAAGGGACTGAAGCTTTCTTT,CASSSQGTEAFF
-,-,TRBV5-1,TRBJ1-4,TGCGCCAGCAGCTTGGTCGGGGATCTAGAGGAAAAACTGTTTTTT,CASSLVGDLEEKLFF
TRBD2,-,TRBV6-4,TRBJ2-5,TGTGCCAGCAGTGACCCCCGGGGCTCCGGGGGGGACCTACCCCAAGAGACCCAGTACTTC,CASSDPRGSGGDLPQETQYF
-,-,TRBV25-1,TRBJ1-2,TGTGCCAGCAGTGAGGACACCCCCTATGGCTACACCTTC,CASSEDTPYGYTF
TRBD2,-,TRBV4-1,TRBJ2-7,TGCGCCAGCAGCCATAGAGGGAGGGGTAAGGACTACGAGCAGTACTTC,CASSHRGRGKDYEQYF
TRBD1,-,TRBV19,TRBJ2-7,TGTGCCAGTAGTCTCACCGGGACAGGCCGAGGCGAGCAGTACTTC,CASSLTGTGRGEQYF
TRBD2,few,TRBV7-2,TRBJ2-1,TGTGCCAGCAGCGTAATAGCGGGACACTCCTACAATGAGCAGTTCTTC,CASSVIAGHSYNEQFF
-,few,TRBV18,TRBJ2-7,TGTGCCAGCTCAAATACCGGGACCCGGGAGCAGTACTTC,CASSNTGTREQYF
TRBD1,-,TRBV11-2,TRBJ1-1,TGTGCCAGCAGCCCACAGGGGATTGAAGCTTTCTTT,CASSPQGIEAFF
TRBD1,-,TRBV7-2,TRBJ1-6,TGTGCCAGCAGCTTGGGACAGAATAATTCACCCCTCCACTTT,CASSLGQNNSPLHF
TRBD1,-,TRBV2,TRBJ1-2,TGTGCCAGCAGTGAAGATAACAGGGGTCTTCGTGGCTACACCTTC,CASSEDNRGLRGYTF
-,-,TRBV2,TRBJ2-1,TGTGCCAGCAGTGAGCCGAGAACCACATCCTACAATGAGCAGTTCTTC,CASSEPRTTSYNEQFF
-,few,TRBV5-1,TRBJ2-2,TGCGCCAGCAGCTTGTCGGGGGTAGACACCGGGGAGCTGTTTTTT,CASSLSGVDTGELFF